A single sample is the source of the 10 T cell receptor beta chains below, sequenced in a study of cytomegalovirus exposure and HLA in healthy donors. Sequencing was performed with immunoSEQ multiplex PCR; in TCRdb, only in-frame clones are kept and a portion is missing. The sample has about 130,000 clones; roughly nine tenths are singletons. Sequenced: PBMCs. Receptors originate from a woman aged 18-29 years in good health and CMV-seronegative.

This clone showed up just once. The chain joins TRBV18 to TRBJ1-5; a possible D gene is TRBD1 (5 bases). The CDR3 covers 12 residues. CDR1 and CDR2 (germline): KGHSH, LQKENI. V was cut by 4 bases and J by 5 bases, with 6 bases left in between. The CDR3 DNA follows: TGTGCCAGCTCACGGGGGGATCAGCCCCAGCATTTT. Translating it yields CASSRGDQPQHF.

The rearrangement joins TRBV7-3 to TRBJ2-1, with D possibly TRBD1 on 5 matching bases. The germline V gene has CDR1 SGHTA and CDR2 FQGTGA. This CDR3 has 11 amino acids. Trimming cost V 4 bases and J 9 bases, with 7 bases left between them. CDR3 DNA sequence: TGTGCCAGCAGCTCTCAGGGTGAGCAGTTCTTC. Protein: CASSSQGEQFF.

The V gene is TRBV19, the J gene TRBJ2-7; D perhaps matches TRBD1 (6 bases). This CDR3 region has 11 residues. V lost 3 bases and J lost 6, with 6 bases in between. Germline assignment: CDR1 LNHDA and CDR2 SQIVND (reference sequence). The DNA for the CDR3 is TGTGCCAGTAGTATGACAGGCGAGCAGTACTTC. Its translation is CASSMTGEQYF.

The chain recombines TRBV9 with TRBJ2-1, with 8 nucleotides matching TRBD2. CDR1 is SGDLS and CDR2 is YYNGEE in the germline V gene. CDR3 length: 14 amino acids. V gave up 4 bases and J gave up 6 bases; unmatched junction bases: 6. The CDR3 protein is CASSKSGTSNEQFF. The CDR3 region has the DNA TGTGCCAGCAGCAAATCCGGGACTAGCAATGAGCAGTTCTTC.

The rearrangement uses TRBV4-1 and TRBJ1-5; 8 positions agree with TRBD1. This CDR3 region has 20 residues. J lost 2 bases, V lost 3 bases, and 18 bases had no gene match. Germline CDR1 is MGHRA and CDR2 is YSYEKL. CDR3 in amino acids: CASSHNPDRENVYGNQPQHF. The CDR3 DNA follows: TGCGCCAGCAGCCATAACCCGGACAGGGAGAATGTCTACGGCAATCAGCCCCAGCATTTT.

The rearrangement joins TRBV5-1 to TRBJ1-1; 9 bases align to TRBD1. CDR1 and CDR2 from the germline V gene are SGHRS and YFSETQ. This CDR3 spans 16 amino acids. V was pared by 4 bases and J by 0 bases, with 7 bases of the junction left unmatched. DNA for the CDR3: TGCGCCAGCAGCACCGAGGGACAGGGCGTGAACACTGAAGCTTTCTTT. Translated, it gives CASSTEGQGVNTEAFF.

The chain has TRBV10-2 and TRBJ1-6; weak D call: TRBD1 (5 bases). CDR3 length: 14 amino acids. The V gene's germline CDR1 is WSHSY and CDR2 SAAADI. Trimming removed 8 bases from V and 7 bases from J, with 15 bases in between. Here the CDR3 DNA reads TGCGCCAGCTCGCGGGGCCATGGGAATTCACCCCTCCACTTT. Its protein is CASSRGHGNSPLHF.

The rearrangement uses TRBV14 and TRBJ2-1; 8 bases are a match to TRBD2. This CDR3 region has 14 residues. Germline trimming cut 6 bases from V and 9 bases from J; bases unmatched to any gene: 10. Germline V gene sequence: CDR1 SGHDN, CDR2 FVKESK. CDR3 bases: TGTGCCAGCAGTCAACAATACGGGGGGGGTGAGCAGTTCTTC. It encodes CASSQQYGGGEQFF.

The CDR3: CASSYRSPGQGLVAFF. The CDR3 DNA reads as TGTGCCAGCAGTTACCGCTCACCGGGACAGGGGTTAGTAGCTTTCTTT. The rearrangement joins TRBV6-5 to TRBJ1-1; 10 bases align to TRBD1. This CDR3 contains 16 residues. In germline, CDR1 is MNHEY, CDR2 SVGAGI. The junction had 13 bases not matched to a gene; V was cut back by 2 bases and J by 10 bases.

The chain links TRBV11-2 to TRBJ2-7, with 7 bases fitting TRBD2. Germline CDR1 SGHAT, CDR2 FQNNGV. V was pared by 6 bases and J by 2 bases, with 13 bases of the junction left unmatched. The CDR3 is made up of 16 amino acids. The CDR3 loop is CASRIKGGGPTYEQYF. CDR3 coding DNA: TGTGCCAGCAGGATCAAAGGCGGGGGTCCTACCTACGAGCAGTACTTC.